This TCR beta chain was obtained from a study of blood T cell repertoires in COVID-19. Study in general: From the United States, Italy and Spain came samples of acute and convalescent COVID-19. From T cells, B-cell-depleted T cells, or PBMCs came the material, which was cDNA or gDNA.

Authors' analysis steps: Reference gene primer amplification gave estimated nucleated cell counts. The repertoire was sequenced with immunoSEQ multiplex PCR; TCRdb's copy has only in-frame clones and lacks some. V and J calls and clone size are as listed in that table; D and trimming were resolved from the DNA. There are about 180,000 clones in the sample; more than 70% occur only once, and 4% to 5% lies in the top ten. The clonotype was recovered from a woman in her 30s with acute or convalescent COVID-19. Sequencing was carried out using peripheral blood.

For the CDR3, the DNA is TGTGCCAGCACCGCGGAAGGGGCTGGACAGCCCCAGCATTTT. It encodes CASTAEGAGQPQHF. The V call is TRBV5-5, the J call TRBJ1-5; TRBD1 is a possible D gene (5 bases). Germline V gene lookup returns CDR1 SGHKS and CDR2 YYEKEE (reference sequence). Deletions cut 6 bases from V and 7 bases from J, with 17 bases between. The CDR3 runs 14 residues.